The sequence of this TCR beta chain was determined in a study of technical replicates of blood from a few donors. This clone was detected once. Trimming at V came to 3 bases and at J to 3 bases, leaving 3 bases not matched to a gene. The CDR3 has 14 residues. The V gene's germline CDR1 is SGHKS and CDR2 YYEKEE (reference sequence). Sequencing used immunoSEQ multiplex PCR; TCRdb keeps in-frame clones, though not all of them. In the table there are about 84,000 clones, around 93% of which are singletons. This clonotype originated in a human donor in good health. The sequenced sample was T cells isolated from PBMCs. The chain employs TRBV5-5 and TRBJ2-7, with TRBD1 matching 10 bases. The CDR3 loop is CASSSGQGGYEQYF. The CDR3 DNA is TGTGCCAGCAGCTCTGGACAGGGGGGCTACGAGCAGTACTTC.